Below are 24 T cell receptor beta chains sequenced from a single sample in a study of PD-L1 blockade in urothelial cancer. The table came from immunoSEQ multiplex PCR; TCRdb's copy has only in-frame clones and leaves some out. The table lists about 71,000 clones, approximately 88% of them singletons. The sequencing here drew on PBMCs, taken around atezolizumab (anti-PD-L1) treatment. These TCRs come from a man aged 55 to 70 with urothelial cancer.

The chain couples TRBV6-1 to TRBJ2-5, with a weak D call TRBD2 (5 bases). V lost 6 bases, J lost 4 bases, and 18 bases lay in between. Germline V gives CDR1 MNHNS, CDR2 SASEGT. The CDR3 is 15 amino acids. DNA for the CDR3: TGTGCCAGCAGCGACCGCGGCACCGGACTAGAGACCCAGTACTTC. Translated, it gives CASSDRGTGLETQYF.

The chain carries TRBV18 and TRBJ2-5; 7 nucleotides align to TRBD2. The J segment lost 2 bases and the V segment lost 5 bases, leaving 8 bases of the junction unmatched. Germline CDR1 reads KGHSH; CDR2 reads LQKENI. This CDR3 has 15 amino acids. CDR3 amino acids: CASSTAAGSQETQYF. CDR3 in DNA: TGTGCCAGCTCAACAGCAGCGGGATCTCAAGAGACCCAGTACTTC.

This rearrangement joins TRBV7-6 to TRBJ2-1; 11 positions agree with TRBD2. CDR1 and CDR2 (germline): SGHVS, FNYEAQ. After removal of 3 bases from V and 4 bases from J, the junction contained 8 bases not matched to a gene. This CDR3 comprises 17 residues. DNA of the CDR3: TGTGCCAGCAGCTTCATATTAGCGGGGGGGCCGTACAATGAGCAGTTCTTC. As protein: CASSFILAGGPYNEQFF.

The genes are TRBV5-1 and TRBJ2-5; 9 bases match TRBD2. The germline V gene has CDR1 SGHRS and CDR2 YFSETQ. Germline trimming cut 0 bases from V and 2 bases from J; bases unmatched to any gene: 5. There are 16 residues in the CDR3. The CDR3 sequence is CASSLVGGRDQETQYF. The DNA for the CDR3 is TGCGCCAGCAGCTTGGTTGGCGGGAGGGATCAAGAGACCCAGTACTTC. Full variable domain (rest looked up from reference TRBV5-1 and TRBJ2-5): KAGVTQTPRYLIKTRGQQVTLSCSPISGHRSVSWYQQTPGQGLQFLFEYFSETQRNKGNFPGRFSGRQFSNSRSEMNVSTLELGDSALYLCASSLVGGRDQETQYFGPGTRLLVL.

The chain employs TRBV6-5 and TRBJ2-5; TRBD1 might be the D (6 bases). CDR1 is MNHEY and CDR2 is SVGAGI in the germline V gene. This CDR3 is 15 amino acids long. Trimming shortened V by 2 bases and J by 1 base, and 11 bases separated the two germline ends. This chain's CDR3 is CASSYAARGQETQYF. For the CDR3, the DNA is TGTGCCAGCAGTTACGCTGCCAGGGGCCAAGAGACCCAGTACTTC.

The chain links TRBV19 to TRBJ1-1; 10 nucleotides line up with TRBD1. The CDR3 runs 14 residues. Germline V gene sequence: CDR1 LNHDA, CDR2 SQIVND (reference sequence). V shed 7 bases, J shed 4 bases, and the junction held 6 bases outside the gene matches. This chain's CDR3 is CASTHGTGATEAFF. CDR3 sequence (DNA): TGTGCCAGTACCCATGGGACAGGGGCCACTGAAGCTTTCTTT.

The V call is TRBV7-2, the J call TRBJ2-1; 12 bases align to TRBD2. Germline CDR1 is SGHTA and CDR2 is FQGNSA. This CDR3 comprises 17 residues. Trimming took 2 bases from V and 8 from J; bases not matched to a gene: 10. Here the CDR3 reads CASSLRTSGISSDEQFF. CDR3 nucleotides: TGTGCCAGCAGCTTACGGACTAGCGGGATTAGTTCGGATGAGCAGTTCTTC. The full variable domain, rest sourced from reference TRBV7-2 and TRBJ2-1, is GAGVSQSPSNKVTEKGKDVELRCDPISGHTALYWYRQSLGQGLEFLIYFQGNSAPDKSGLPSDRFSAERTGGSVSTLTIQRTQQEDSAVYLCASSLRTSGISSDEQFFGPGTRLTVL.

This chain connects TRBV27 to TRBJ2-3, with TRBD2 identical over 14 bases. The CDR3 is 14 amino acids. V gave up 6 bases and J gave up 5 bases; unmatched junction bases: 1. Germline CDR1 and CDR2: MNHEY and SMNVEV (reference sequence). The CDR3 protein is CASRGLAGVDTQYF. As DNA, the CDR3 is TGTGCCAGCAGGGGACTAGCGGGGGTAGATACGCAGTATTTT.

This rearrangement joins TRBV6-1 to TRBJ1-3; TRBD1 is a possible D gene (6 bases). Trimming shortened V by 3 bases and J by 1 base, and 19 bases separated the two germline ends. The V gene's germline CDR1 is MNHNS and CDR2 SASEGT. The CDR3 covers 18 residues. CDR3 residues: CASSDGRRGLVSGNTIYF. DNA for the CDR3: TGTGCCAGCAGTGACGGAAGAAGGGGGTTAGTTTCTGGAAACACCATATATTTT.

The genes are TRBV10-3 and TRBJ1-5; tentatively, D is TRBD1 (5 bases). In germline, CDR1 is ENHRY, CDR2 SYGVKD. The length of the CDR3 is 14 residues. V lost 11 bases, J lost 3 bases, and 17 bases lay in between. The CDR3 loop is CAASRGENNQPQHF. The CDR3 DNA is TGTGCCGCCTCCCGGGGGGAGAACAATCAGCCCCAGCATTTT.

This clone appeared once. The V and J genes are TRBV6-5 and TRBJ1-2; the D is unclear. Looked up from germline, CDR1 is MNHEY and CDR2 is SVGAGI. This CDR3 region has 13 residues. Trimming took off 2 bases at V and 0 bases at J, with 4 bases between the two ends. CDR3 in amino acids: CASSYRANYGYTF. CDR3 DNA sequence: TGTGCCAGCAGTTACAGAGCTAACTATGGCTACACCTTC.

The rearrangement joins TRBV4-1 to TRBJ1-1, with D perhaps matching TRBD1 (5 bases). The CDR3 covers 15 residues. The V and J ends lost 1 base and 5 bases respectively, with 14 bases between them. Germline-derived CDR1 and CDR2 are MGHRA and YSYEKL. In DNA form, the CDR3 reads TGCGCCAGCAGCCAAGGTCAGGGAGGTAGAACTGAAGCTTTCTTT. It is translated as CASSQGQGGRTEAFF.

The CDR3 loop reads CASSRDSDRDYGYTF. In nucleotides, the CDR3 is TGTGCCAGCAGCCGAGATTCGGACAGGGACTATGGCTACACCTTC. The rearrangement uses TRBV14 and TRBJ1-2; 8 bases are shared with TRBD1. The CDR3 sequence is 15 residues long. Trimming took 4 bases from V and 3 from J; bases not matched to a gene: 7. Germline V gene sequence: CDR1 SGHDN, CDR2 FVKESK.

The genes are TRBV7-9 and TRBJ2-3, with D perhaps TRBD2 (6 bases). Germline-derived CDR1 and CDR2 are SEHNR and FQNEAQ (reference sequence). CDR3 length: 12 residues. With 5 bases removed from V and 5 bases from J, the gap between germline ends came to 8 bases. The CDR3 coding sequence is TGTGCCAGCAGCATCGGGGGAGATACGCAGTATTTT. Translation: CASSIGGDTQYF.

V and J are TRBV5-6 and TRBJ2-7; D unclear. The germline V and J ends were trimmed by 0 bases and 5 bases, with 12 bases remaining between them. CDR3 length equals 14 residues. The germline V gene has CDR1 SGHDT and CDR2 YYEEEE. CDR3 sequence: CASSLGYRTHEQYF. The CDR3 bases are TGTGCCAGCAGCTTGGGATACAGAACCCACGAGCAGTACTTC. Variable domain in full (rest from reference TRBV5-6 and TRBJ2-7): DAGVTQSPTHLIKTRGQQVTLRCSPKSGHDTVSWYQQALGQGPQFIFQYYEEEERQRGNFPDRFSGHQFPNYSSELNVNALLLGDSALYLCASSLGYRTHEQYFGPGTRLTVT.

This clone was counted a single time. The rearrangement joins TRBV6-5 to TRBJ2-5, with 14 bases that match TRBD2. The J segment lost 9 bases and the V segment lost 6 bases, leaving 9 bases of the junction unmatched. The CDR3 runs to 15 residues. Germline V gene sequence: CDR1 MNHEY, CDR2 SVGAGI. CDR3 sequence (DNA): TGTGCCAGCAGCCCCGGGACTAGCGGGGGCTCGGCCCAGTACTTC. Translating it yields CASSPGTSGGSAQYF.

CDR3 in amino acids: CASRSSGPTGELFF. The CDR3 DNA follows: TGTGCCAGCAGGAGTAGCGGGCCGACCGGGGAGCTGTTTTTT. The genes are TRBV11-2 and TRBJ2-2; 7 bases map to TRBD2. This CDR3 has 14 residues. Germline CDR1 is SGHAT and CDR2 is FQNNGV. V lost 6 bases and J lost 5; bases outside the gene matches: 6.

The rearrangement links TRBV9 to TRBJ2-1; weak D call: TRBD2 (7 bases). V was pared by 3 bases and J by 9 bases, with 16 bases between. Germline CDR1 reads SGDLS; CDR2 reads YYNGEE. This CDR3 region has 14 residues. The CDR3 DNA reads TGTGCCAGCAGCGCATTAGGGGGGGGTACTGAGCAGTTCTTC. Its protein is CASSALGGGTEQFF.

The CDR3 reads CASSGGGQGSYEQYF. The DNA of the CDR3 is TGCGCCAGCAGCGGAGGGGGACAGGGATCCTACGAGCAGTACTTC. The chain employs TRBV5-1 and TRBJ2-7; 9 bases are shared with TRBD1. The CDR3 loop spans 15 amino acids. J was trimmed by 1 base and V by 4 bases; bases with no gene match: 6. Germline V CDR1 and CDR2: SGHRS, YFSETQ.

This clone was observed a few times. The chain uses TRBV6-5 and TRBJ2-3, with TRBD2 identical over 7 bases. This CDR3 has 15 amino acids. V lost 6 bases to trimming and J lost 1 base; unmatched junction nucleotides: 7. From germline, CDR1 is MNHEY and CDR2 SVGAGI. In DNA form, the CDR3 reads TGTGCCAGCAGCCACAGACTAGCTGGCACAGATACGCAGTATTTT. Translating gives CASSHRLAGTDTQYF.

CDR3 nucleotides: TGTGCCAGTAGTTTCCGGGACTCGGGTCAGCCCCAGCATTTT. Amino acid sequence: CASSFRDSGQPQHF. The V gene is TRBV19, the J gene TRBJ1-5; tentatively, D is TRBD1 (5 bases). The CDR3 is 14 amino acids. V was pared by 5 bases and J by 6 bases, with 14 bases between. Per the germline V gene, CDR1 is LNHDA and CDR2 is SQIVND (reference sequence). Complete variable domain (other parts from reference TRBV19 and TRBJ1-5): DGGITQSPKYLFRKEGQNVTLSCEQNLNHDAMYWYRQDPGQGLRLIYYSQIVNDFQKGDIAEGYSVSREKKESFPLTVTSAQKNPTAFYLCASSFRDSGQPQHFGDGTRLSIL.

This clone has a single count. The J gene is TRBJ2-1, the V gene TRBV6-5; tentatively, D is TRBD1 (6 bases). From germline, CDR1 is MNHEY and CDR2 SVGAGI. The V and J ends lost 5 bases and 6 bases respectively, with 11 bases between them. The CDR3 contains 13 residues. The CDR3 loop reads CASSPRGLNEQFF. In DNA, the CDR3 is TGTGCCAGCAGTCCCAGGGGCCTCAATGAGCAGTTCTTC.

V is TRBV4-3 and J is TRBJ2-6; 9 bases line up with TRBD2. V lost 1 base and J lost 3; bases outside the gene matches: 10. Per germline, CDR1 LGHNA and CDR2 YSLEER. The CDR3 is made up of 19 amino acids. The CDR3, as DNA: TGCGCCAGCAGCCAAGGGATAGGCGGGAGGGCCTATGGGGCCAACGTCCTGACTTTC. Its protein product is CASSQGIGGRAYGANVLTF.

The CDR3 reads CASSHGGLNTEAFF. The DNA for the CDR3 is TGTGCCAGCAGTCATGGTGGGCTGAACACTGAAGCTTTCTTT. The J gene is TRBJ1-1, the V gene TRBV14; D uncertain. This CDR3 spans 14 amino acids. The ends were cut back, 6 bases at V and 0 bases at J, with 11 bases in the middle. From germline, CDR1 is SGHDN and CDR2 FVKESK.